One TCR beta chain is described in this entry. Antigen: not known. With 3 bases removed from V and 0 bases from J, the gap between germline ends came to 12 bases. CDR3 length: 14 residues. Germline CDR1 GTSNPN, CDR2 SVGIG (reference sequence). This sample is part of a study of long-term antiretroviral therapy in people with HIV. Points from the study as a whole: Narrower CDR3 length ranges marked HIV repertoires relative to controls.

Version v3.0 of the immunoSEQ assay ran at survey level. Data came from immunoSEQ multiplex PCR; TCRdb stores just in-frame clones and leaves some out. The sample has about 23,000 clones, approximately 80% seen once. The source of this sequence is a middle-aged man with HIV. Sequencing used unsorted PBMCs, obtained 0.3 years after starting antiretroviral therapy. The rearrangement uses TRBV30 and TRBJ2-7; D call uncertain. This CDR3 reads CAWRSGRRSYEQYF. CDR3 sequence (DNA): TGTGCCTGGAGAAGTGGGCGGCGCTCCTACGAGCAGTACTTC.